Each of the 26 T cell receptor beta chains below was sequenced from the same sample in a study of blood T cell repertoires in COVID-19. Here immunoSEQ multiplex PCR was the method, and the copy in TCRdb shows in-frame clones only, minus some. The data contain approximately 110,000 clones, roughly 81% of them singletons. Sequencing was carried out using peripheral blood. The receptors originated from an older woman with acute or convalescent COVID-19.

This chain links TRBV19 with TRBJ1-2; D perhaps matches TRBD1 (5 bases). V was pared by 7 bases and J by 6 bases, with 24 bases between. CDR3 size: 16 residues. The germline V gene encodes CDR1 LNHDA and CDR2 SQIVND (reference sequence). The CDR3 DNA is TGTGCCAGTAACCTCGTGGCAGGGTGGGGCTCGGATGGCTACACCTTC. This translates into CASNLVAGWGSDGYTF.

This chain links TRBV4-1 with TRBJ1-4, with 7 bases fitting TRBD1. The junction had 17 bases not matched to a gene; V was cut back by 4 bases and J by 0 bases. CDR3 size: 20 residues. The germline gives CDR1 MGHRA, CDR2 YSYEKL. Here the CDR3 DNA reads TGCGCCAGCAGCCCCCTTCAAGGGGTAAGGGGGCGACCAACTAATGAAAAACTGTTTTTT. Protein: CASSPLQGVRGRPTNEKLFF.

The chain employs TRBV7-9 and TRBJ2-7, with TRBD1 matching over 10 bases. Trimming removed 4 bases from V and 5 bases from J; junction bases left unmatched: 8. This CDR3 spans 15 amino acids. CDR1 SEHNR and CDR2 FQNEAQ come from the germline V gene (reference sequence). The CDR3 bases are TGTGCCAGCAGCTCGGGGACAGGGGAGTTTGACGAGCAGTACTTC. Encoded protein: CASSSGTGEFDEQYF.

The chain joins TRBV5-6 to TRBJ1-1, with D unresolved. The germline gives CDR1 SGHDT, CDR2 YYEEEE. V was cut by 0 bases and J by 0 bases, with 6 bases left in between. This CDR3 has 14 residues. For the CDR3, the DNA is TGTGCCAGCAGCTTGGGTACAGTGAACACTGAAGCTTTCTTT. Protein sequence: CASSLGTVNTEAFF.

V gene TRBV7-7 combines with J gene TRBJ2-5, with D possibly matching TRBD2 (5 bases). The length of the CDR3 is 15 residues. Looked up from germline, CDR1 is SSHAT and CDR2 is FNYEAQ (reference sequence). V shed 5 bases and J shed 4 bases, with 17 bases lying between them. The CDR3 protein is CASSPGPQRPETQYF. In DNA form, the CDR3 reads TGTGCCAGCAGCCCTGGCCCCCAGCGGCCAGAGACCCAGTACTTC. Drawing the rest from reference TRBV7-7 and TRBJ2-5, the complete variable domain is GAGVSQSPRYKVTKRGQDVTLRCDPISSHATLYWYQQALGQGPEFLTYFNYEAQPDKSGLPSDRFSAERPEGSISTLTIQRTEQRDSAMYRCASSPGPQRPETQYFGPGTRLLVL.

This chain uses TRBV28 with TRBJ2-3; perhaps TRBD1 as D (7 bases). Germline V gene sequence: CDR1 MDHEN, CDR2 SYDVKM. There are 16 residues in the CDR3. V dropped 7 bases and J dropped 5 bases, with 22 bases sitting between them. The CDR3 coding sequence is TGTGCCAGCACCCCCTGGGGAGGACAGGCTGGAGATACGCAGTATTTT. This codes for CASTPWGGQAGDTQYF.

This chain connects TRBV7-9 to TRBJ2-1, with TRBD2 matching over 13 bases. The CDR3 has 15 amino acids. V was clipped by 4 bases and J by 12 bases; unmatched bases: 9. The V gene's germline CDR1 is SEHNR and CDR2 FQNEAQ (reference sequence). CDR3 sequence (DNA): TGTGCCAGCAGCTCCGGCGGGACTAGCGGGATAGGGCAGTTCTTC. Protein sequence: CASSSGGTSGIGQFF.

CDR3: CASSRGQGDNQPQHF. The CDR3 region has the DNA TGCGCCAGCAGCCGTGGACAGGGGGACAATCAGCCCCAGCATTTT. The chain recombines TRBV4-1 with TRBJ1-5; TRBD1 agrees at 10 bases. CDR3 length: 15 residues. Germline loops: CDR1 MGHRA, CDR2 YSYEKL. V gave up 4 bases and J gave up 3 bases; unmatched junction bases: 3.

The CDR3 DNA follows: TGTGCCAGCTCACCCCGGACAGGTGCTTTGGGCACAGATACGCAGTATTTT. Translation gives CASSPRTGALGTDTQYF. The chain couples TRBV18 to TRBJ2-3; 7 bases align to TRBD1. Unmatched junction bases numbered 10, after V lost 3 bases and J lost 1 base. Per germline, CDR1 KGHSH and CDR2 LQKENI. CDR3 length: 17 residues.

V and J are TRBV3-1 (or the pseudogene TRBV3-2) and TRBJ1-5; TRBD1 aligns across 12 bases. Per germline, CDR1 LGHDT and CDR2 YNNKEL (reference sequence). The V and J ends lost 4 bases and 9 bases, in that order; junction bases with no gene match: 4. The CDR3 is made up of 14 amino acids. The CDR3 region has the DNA TGTGCCAGCAGCCGGGGACAGGGGGCCCGGCCCCAGCATTTT. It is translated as CASSRGQGARPQHF.

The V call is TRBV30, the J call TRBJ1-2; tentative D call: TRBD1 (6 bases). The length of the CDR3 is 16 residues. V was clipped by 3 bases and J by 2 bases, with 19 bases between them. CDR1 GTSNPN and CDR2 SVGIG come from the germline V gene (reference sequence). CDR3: CAWSRLGASNNYGYTF. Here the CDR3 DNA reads TGTGCCTGGAGCCGATTGGGGGCATCCAACAACTATGGCTACACCTTC.

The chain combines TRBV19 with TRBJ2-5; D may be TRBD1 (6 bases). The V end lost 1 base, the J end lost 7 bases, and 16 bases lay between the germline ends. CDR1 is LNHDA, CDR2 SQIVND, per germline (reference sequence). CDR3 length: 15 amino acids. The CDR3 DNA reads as TGTGCCAGTAGTATAGGAGGGGGTGGAAAGGTGACCCAGTACTTC. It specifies CASSIGGGGKVTQYF.

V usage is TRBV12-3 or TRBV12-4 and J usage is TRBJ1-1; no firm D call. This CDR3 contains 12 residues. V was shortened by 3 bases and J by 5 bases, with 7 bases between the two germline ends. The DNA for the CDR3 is TGTGCCAGCAGTTTCGGGGTTACTGAAGCTTTCTTT. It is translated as CASSFGVTEAFF.

The CDR3 here is CASSYRDSSRYGYTF. For the CDR3, the DNA is TGTGCCAGCAGTTACAGGGACAGCAGTCGCTATGGCTACACCTTC. The V and J genes are TRBV6-5 and TRBJ1-2; 7 positions agree with TRBD1. Germline V CDR1 and CDR2: MNHEY, SVGAGI. This CDR3 has 15 amino acids. J lost 4 bases, V lost 2 bases, and 7 bases had no gene match.

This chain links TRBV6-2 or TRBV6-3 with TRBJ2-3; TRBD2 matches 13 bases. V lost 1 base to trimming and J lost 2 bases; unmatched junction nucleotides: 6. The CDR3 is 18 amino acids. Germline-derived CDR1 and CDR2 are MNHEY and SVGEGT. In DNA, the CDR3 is TGTGCCAGCAGTTACTACTCCGGGACTAGCGGGGACACAGATACGCAGTATTTT. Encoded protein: CASSYYSGTSGDTDTQYF.

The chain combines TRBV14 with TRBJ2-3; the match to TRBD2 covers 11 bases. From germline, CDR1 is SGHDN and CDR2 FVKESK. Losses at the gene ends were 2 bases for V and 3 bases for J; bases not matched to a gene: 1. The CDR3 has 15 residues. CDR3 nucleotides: TGTGCCAGCAGCCAACGACTAGCGGGGACAGATACGCAGTATTTT. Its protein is CASSQRLAGTDTQYF.

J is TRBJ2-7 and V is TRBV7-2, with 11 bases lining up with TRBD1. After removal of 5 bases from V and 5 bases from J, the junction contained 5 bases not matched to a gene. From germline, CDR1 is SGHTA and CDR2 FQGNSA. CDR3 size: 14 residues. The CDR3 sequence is CASSPGQGANEQYF. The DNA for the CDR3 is TGTGCCAGCAGCCCCGGACAGGGGGCGAACGAGCAGTACTTC.

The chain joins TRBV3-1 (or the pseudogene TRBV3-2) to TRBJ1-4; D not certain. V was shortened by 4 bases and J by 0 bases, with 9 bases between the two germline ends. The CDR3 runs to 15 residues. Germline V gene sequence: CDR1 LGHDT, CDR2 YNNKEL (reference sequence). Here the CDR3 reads CASSPQYATNEKLFF. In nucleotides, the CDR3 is TGTGCCAGCAGCCCGCAGTATGCAACTAATGAAAAACTGTTTTTT.

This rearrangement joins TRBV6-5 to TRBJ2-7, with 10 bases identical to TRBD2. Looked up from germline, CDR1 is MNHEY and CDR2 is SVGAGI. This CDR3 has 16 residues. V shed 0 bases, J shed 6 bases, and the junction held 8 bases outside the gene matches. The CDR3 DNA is TGTGCCAGCAGTTACTCGTCTAGCGGGAGATGGAGCGAGCAGTACTTC. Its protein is CASSYSSSGRWSEQYF.

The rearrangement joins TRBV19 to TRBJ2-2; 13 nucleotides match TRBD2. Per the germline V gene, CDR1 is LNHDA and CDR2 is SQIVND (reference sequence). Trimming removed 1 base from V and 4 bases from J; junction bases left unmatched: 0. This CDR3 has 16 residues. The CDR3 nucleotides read TGTGCCAGTAGTATAGGGACTAGCGGGGGCACCGGGGAGCTGTTTTTT. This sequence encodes CASSIGTSGGTGELFF.

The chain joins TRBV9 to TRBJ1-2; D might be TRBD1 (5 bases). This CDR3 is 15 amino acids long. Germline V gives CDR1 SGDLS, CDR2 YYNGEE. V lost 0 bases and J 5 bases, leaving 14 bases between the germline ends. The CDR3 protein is CASSVGDSRAYGYTF. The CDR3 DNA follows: TGTGCCAGCAGCGTAGGAGACAGCCGGGCGTATGGCTACACCTTC.

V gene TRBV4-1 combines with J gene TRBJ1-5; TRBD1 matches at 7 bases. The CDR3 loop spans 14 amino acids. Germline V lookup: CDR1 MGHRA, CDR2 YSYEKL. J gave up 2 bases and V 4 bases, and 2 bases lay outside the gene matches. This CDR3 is CASSRDRGNQPQHF. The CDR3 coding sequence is TGCGCCAGCAGCCGAGACAGGGGCAATCAGCCCCAGCATTTT.

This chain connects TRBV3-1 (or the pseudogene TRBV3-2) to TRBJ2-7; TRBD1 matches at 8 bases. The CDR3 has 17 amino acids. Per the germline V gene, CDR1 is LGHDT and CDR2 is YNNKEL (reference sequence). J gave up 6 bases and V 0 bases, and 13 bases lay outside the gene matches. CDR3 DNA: TGTGCCAGCAGCCAAGATCGCCCTCCAGGGGGCAGGGGCGAGCAGTACTTC. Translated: CASSQDRPPGGRGEQYF.

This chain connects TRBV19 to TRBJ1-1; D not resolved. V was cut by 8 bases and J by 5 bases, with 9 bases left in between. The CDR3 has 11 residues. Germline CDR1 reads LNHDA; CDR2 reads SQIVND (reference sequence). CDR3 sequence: CASGSGTEAFF. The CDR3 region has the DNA TGTGCCAGTGGGTCGGGGACTGAAGCTTTCTTT.

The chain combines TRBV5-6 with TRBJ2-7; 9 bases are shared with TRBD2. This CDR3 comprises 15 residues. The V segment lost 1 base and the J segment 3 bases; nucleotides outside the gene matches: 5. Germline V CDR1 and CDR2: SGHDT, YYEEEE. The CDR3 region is CASSLTSSGNYEQYF. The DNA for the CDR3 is TGTGCCAGCAGCTTGACCTCTAGCGGGAACTACGAGCAGTACTTC. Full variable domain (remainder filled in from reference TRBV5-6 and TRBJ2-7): DAGVTQSPTHLIKTRGQQVTLRCSPKSGHDTVSWYQQALGQGPQFIFQYYEEEERQRGNFPDRFSGHQFPNYSSELNVNALLLGDSALYLCASSLTSSGNYEQYFGPGTRLTVT.

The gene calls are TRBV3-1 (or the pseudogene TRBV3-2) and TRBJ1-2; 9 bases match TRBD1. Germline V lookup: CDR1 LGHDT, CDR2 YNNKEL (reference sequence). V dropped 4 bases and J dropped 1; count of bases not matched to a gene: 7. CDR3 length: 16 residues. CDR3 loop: CASSPRGTGHNYGYTF. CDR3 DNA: TGTGCCAGCAGCCCTAGGGGGACAGGGCATAACTATGGCTACACCTTC.